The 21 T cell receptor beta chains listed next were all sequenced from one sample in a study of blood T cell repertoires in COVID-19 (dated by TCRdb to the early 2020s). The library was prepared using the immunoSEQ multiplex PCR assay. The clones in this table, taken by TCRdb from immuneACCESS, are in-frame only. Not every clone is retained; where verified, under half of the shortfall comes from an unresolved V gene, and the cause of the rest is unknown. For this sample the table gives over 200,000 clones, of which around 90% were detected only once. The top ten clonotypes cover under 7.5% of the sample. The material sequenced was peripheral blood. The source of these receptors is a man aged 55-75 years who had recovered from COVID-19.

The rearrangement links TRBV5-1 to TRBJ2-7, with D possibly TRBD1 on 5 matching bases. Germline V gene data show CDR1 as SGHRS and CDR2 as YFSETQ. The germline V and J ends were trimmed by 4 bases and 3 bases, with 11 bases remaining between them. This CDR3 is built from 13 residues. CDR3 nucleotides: TGCGCCAGCAGCATGACAGCTCGCTACGAGCAGTACTTC. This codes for CASSMTARYEQYF.

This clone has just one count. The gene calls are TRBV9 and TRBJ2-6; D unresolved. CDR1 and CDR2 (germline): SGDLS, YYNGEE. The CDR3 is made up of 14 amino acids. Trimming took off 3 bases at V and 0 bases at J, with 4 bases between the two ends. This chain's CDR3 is CASSASSGANVLTF. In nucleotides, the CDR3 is TGTGCCAGCAGCGCCAGCTCTGGGGCCAACGTCCTGACTTTC.

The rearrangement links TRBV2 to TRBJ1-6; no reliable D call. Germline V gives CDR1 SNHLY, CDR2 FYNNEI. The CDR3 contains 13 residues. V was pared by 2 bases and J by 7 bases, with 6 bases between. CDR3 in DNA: TGTGCCAGCAGTGAAATCGGGAATTCACCCCTCCACTTT. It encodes CASSEIGNSPLHF.

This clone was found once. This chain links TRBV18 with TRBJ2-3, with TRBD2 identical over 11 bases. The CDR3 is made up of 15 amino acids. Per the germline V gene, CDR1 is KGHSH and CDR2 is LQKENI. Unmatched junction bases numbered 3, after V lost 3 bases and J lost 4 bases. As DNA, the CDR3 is TGTGCCAGCTCACCGAGACTAGCGGGATCAGATACGCAGTATTTT. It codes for CASSPRLAGSDTQYF.

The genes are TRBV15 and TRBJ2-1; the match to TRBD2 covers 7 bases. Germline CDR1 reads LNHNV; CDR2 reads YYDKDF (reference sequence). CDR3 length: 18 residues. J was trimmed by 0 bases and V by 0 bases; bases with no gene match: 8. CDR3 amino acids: CATSRDSPSGYSYNEQFF. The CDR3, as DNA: TGTGCCACCAGCAGAGATTCGCCTAGCGGTTACTCCTACAATGAGCAGTTCTTC.

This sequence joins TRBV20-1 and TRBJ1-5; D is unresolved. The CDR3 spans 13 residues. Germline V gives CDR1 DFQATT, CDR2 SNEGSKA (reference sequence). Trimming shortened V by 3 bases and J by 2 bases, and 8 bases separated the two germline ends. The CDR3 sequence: CSASLGRNQPQHF. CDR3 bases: TGCAGTGCTAGTCTGGGCCGCAATCAGCCCCAGCATTTT.

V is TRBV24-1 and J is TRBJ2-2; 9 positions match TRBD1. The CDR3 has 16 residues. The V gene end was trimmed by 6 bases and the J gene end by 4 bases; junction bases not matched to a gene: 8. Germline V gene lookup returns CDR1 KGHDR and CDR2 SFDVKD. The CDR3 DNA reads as TGTGCCACCAGTACCTCCGGGACAGGGATCACCGGGGAGCTGTTTTTT. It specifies CATSTSGTGITGELFF.

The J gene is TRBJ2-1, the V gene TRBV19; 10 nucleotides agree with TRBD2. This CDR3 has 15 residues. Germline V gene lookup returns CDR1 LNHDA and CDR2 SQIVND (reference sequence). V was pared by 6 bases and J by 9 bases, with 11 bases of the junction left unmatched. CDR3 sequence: CASRGSSGSVGEQFF. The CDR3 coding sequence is TGTGCCAGTAGGGGGTCTAGCGGGAGTGTTGGTGAGCAGTTCTTC. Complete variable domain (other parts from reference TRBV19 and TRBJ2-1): DGGITQSPKYLFRKEGQNVTLSCEQNLNHDAMYWYRQDPGQGLRLIYYSQIVNDFQKGDIAEGYSVSREKKESFPLTVTSAQKNPTAFYLCASRGSSGSVGEQFFGPGTRLTVL.

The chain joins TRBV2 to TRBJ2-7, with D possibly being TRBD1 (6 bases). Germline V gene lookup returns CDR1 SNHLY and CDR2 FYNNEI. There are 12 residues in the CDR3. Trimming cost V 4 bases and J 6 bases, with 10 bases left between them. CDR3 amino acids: CASSVQGVEQYF. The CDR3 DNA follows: TGTGCCAGCAGTGTACAGGGTGTCGAGCAGTACTTC.

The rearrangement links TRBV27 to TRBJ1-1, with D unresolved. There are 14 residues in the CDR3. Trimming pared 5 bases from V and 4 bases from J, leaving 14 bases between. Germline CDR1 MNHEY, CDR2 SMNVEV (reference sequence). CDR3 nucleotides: TGTGCCAGCAGTCCCCGGGGTTGGGTCACTGAAGCTTTCTTT. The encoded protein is CASSPRGWVTEAFF.

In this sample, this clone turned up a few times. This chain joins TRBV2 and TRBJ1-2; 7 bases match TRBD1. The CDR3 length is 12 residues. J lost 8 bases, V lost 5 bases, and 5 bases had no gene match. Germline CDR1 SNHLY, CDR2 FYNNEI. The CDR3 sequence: CASSSTGDGYTF. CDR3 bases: TGTGCCAGCAGTTCTACAGGGGACGGCTACACCTTC.

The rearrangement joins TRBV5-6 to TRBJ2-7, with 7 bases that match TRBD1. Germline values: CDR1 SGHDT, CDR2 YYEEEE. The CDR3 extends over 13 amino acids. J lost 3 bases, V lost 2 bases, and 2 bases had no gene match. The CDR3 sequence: CASSFDRDYEQYF. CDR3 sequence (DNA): TGTGCCAGCAGCTTCGACAGGGACTACGAGCAGTACTTC.

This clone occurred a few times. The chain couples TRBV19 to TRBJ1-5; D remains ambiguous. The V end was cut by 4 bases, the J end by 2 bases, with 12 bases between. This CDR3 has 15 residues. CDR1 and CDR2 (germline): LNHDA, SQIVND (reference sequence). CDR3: CASSTDSTGNQPQHF. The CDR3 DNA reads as TGTGCCAGTAGTACAGACTCAACGGGCAATCAGCCCCAGCATTTT.

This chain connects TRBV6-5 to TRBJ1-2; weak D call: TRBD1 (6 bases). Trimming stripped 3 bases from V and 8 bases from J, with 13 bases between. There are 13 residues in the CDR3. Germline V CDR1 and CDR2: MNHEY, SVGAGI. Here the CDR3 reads CASSYRAGDGYTF. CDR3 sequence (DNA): TGTGCCAGCAGTTATCGGGCAGGGGACGGCTACACCTTC.

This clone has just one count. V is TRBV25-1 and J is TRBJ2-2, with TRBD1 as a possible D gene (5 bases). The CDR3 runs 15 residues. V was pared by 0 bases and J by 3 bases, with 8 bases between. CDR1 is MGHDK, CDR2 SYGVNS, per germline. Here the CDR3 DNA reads TGTGCCAGCAGTGAATATGGGGCGGACACCGGGGAGCTGTTTTTT. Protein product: CASSEYGADTGELFF.

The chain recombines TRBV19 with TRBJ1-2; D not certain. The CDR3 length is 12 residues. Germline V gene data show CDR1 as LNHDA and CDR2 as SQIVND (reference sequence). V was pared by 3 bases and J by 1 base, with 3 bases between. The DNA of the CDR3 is TGTGCCAGTAGTATTAGTAACTATGGCTACACCTTC. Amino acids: CASSISNYGYTF.

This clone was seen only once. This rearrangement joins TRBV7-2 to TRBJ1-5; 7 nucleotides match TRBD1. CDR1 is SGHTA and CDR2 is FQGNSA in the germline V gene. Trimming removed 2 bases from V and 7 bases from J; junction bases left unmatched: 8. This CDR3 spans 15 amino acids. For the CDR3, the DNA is TGTGCCAGCAGCTTATTAGGCCCACAGGGGCAGCCCCAGCATTTT. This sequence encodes CASSLLGPQGQPQHF.

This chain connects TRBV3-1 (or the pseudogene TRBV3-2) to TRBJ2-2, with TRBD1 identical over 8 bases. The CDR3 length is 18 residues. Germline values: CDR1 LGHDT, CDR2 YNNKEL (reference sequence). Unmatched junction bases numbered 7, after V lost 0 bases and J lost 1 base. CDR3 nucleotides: TGTGCCAGCAGCCAAGATCGGAGGACAGGGATGAACACCGGGGAGCTGTTTTTT. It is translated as CASSQDRRTGMNTGELFF.

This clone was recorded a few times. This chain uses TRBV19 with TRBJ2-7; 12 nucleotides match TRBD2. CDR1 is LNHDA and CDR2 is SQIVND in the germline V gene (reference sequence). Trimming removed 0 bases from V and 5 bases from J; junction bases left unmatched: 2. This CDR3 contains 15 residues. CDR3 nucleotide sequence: TGTGCCAGTAGTATAGAACTAGCGGGAGGCCACGAGCAGTACTTC. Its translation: CASSIELAGGHEQYF.

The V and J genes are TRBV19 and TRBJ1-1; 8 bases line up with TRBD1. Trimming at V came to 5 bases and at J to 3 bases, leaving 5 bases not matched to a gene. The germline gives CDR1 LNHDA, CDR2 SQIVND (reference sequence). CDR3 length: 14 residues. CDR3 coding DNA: TGTGCCAGTAGTCCCAGGACAGGGCACACTGAAGCTTTCTTT. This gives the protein CASSPRTGHTEAFF.

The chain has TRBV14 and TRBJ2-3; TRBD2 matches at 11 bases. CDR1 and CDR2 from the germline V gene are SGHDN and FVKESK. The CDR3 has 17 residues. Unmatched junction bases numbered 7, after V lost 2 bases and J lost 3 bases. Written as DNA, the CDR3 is TGTGCCAGCAGCCAACTAGCGGGGGGACTTGGGACAGATACGCAGTATTTT. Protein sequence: CASSQLAGGLGTDTQYF.